This T cell receptor (beta chain) was sequenced for a study of T cell repertoires in cytomegalovirus infection. Germline V gene sequence: CDR1 SGHVS, CDR2 FQNEAQ. The V and J ends lost 1 base and 1 base respectively, with 7 bases between them. The length of the CDR3 is 14 residues. Findings and caveats of the study: Frequencies of public TCR beta families were cumulated, and this identified carriers of CMV plus the relevant HLA.

TCRdb analysed the reads with MiXCR anew, one entry per CDR3 protein. The sample carries about 180,000 distinct CDR3 sequences, about 18% recorded once. To note about this clonotype: The antigen is undetermined.

The source is a human donor in good health (CMV status not recorded). Some clones in this sample may be carry-over from other donors' samples. The V call is TRBV7-8, the J call TRBJ2-5; the D is unclear. The sample consisted of CD8+ T cells from PBMCs. In DNA, the CDR3 is TGTGCCAGCAGCTTAGACCTACCCCAAGAGACCCAGTACTTC. Amino acids: CASSLDLPQETQYF.